What follows are 5 T cell receptor beta chains derived from one specimen sequenced in a study of T cell responses to AZD1222 COVID-19 vaccine. Only in-frame clones appear in the TCRdb table, and some are missing; sequencing was by immunoSEQ multiplex PCR. The repertoire holds about 150,000 clones, with around 87% as singletons. The sample was peripheral blood, taken 28 days after the second AZD1222 dose. Receptor source: an adult who received the AZD1222 COVID-19 vaccine.

The chain is built from TRBV10-3 and TRBJ1-2; tentative D call: TRBD1 (6 bases). This CDR3 contains 16 residues. The germline gives CDR1 ENHRY, CDR2 SYGVKD. Trimming removed 2 bases from V and 3 bases from J, with 16 bases in between. In nucleotides, the CDR3 is TGTGCCATCAGTGAGCCTGGAGGAGGGGGGGACTATGGCTACACCTTC. It encodes CAISEPGGGGDYGYTF.

A remark on this clone: The same CDR3 also results from other DNA sequences found in this sample. J is TRBJ2-3 and V is TRBV9; 13 bases line up with TRBD2. With V trimmed by 0 bases and J by 4 bases, 2 bases remained unmatched. Germline CDR1 SGDLS, CDR2 YYNGEE. The length of the CDR3 is 16 residues. CDR3 sequence: CASSVGLAGGPDTQYF. In DNA, the CDR3 is TGTGCCAGCAGCGTAGGACTAGCGGGAGGTCCAGATACGCAGTATTTT.

This chain connects TRBV18 to TRBJ2-3, with D perhaps TRBD1 or TRBD2 (5 bases each). The CDR3 has 15 amino acids. Germline values: CDR1 KGHSH, CDR2 LQKENI. V was trimmed by 3 bases and J by 0 bases, leaving 10 bases between them. The CDR3 nucleotides are TGTGCCAGCTCACCCCGGGACCAGAGCACAGATACGCAGTATTTT. It yields the protein CASSPRDQSTDTQYF.

This chain connects TRBV30 to TRBJ1-3; D is possibly TRBD1 (6 bases). Germline lookup yields CDR1 GTSNPN and CDR2 SVGIG (reference sequence). The CDR3 is 13 amino acids. V shed 5 bases and J shed 0 bases, with 8 bases lying between them. CDR3 loop: CAWQGSSGNTIYF. CDR3 sequence (DNA): TGTGCCTGGCAGGGGAGCTCTGGAAACACCATATATTTT.

The V call is TRBV2, the J call TRBJ1-5; TRBD1 is a possible D gene (5 bases). The CDR3 is made up of 16 amino acids. V dropped 6 bases and J dropped 0 bases, with 15 bases sitting between them. Germline CDR1 reads SNHLY; CDR2 reads FYNNEI. The CDR3 nucleotides read TGTGCCAGCAGGCCCGGGACGACCTATAGCAATCAGCCCCAGCATTTT. Translation gives CASRPGTTYSNQPQHF.